This T cell receptor beta chain was retrieved from a study of T cell repertoires in cytomegalovirus infection. Study summary: The authors relied on CMV epitopes, both recently identified HLA-C-restricted and well-studied HLA-B-restricted. Public TCR beta signature analysis indicated the presence of both CMV infection and matching HLA type. Study conclusions and caveats: Cumulative public TCR beta family frequency identified CMV carriers with the relevant HLA. Clonotype analysis showed dominance of the ex vivo response by HLA-C-restricted CMV-specific TCR beta clonotypes.

This clonotype was seen only a few times. Its target is unknown. MiXCR, applied by TCRdb to the reads, yields one record per CDR3 protein. Of 800,000 to 950,000 distinct CDR3 sequences in the sample, around a third were seen once. Sequencing used cultured CD8+ T cells from PBMCs, obtained from culture after CMV antigen stimulation. The sequence was obtained from a human donor in good health (CMV status not recorded). Some clones in this sample may be carry-over from other donors' samples.

The CDR3 DNA reads TGTGCCAGCAGTCCCACCGGACAGCTTAATGGCTACACCTTC. It encodes CASSPTGQLNGYTF. The chain links TRBV27 to TRBJ1-2, with D perhaps matching TRBD1 (6 bases). Trimming cost V 5 bases and J 6 bases, with 16 bases left between them. This CDR3 spans 14 amino acids. Germline V gives CDR1 MNHEY, CDR2 SMNVEV (reference sequence).